The rows below give T cell receptor beta chains drawn from one sample of a study of CXCR3-negative and CXCR3-positive naive CD8 T cells. For each CDR3 protein, TCRdb gives one entry from its re-call of the 5' RACE reads, without DNA. The listing records 150,000 to 180,000 distinct CDR3 sequences. Sequenced input: naive CXCR3+ CD8+ T cells from blood. The source is a human donor in good health. Some clones in this sample may be carry-over from other donors' samples. CDR3s include the opening cysteine and the closing phenylalanine or tryptophan.

J	V	CDR3
TRBJ2-7	TRBV30	CAWTSDYEQYF
TRBJ1-2	TRBV28	CTSSLDRYYGYTF
TRBJ2-1	TRBV7-9	CASSPYDYEQFF
TRBJ1-1	TRBV7-9	CASSLPGTAEAFF
TRBJ1-1	TRBV5-4	CASSPTPSGTEAFF
TRBJ2-7	TRBV10-1	CASELDRSYKQYF
TRBJ2-7	TRBV29-1	CSVEGGFREQYF
TRBJ2-7	TRBV4-3	CASSQDPHTAYEQYF
TRBJ2-5	TRBV11-2	CASSLRGSGGPSKTQYF
TRBJ1-2	TRBV7-9	CASSQGQGTNGYTF
TRBJ2-2	TRBV9	CASSGGGAIVFPGELFF
TRBJ2-7	TRBV5-1	CASSLESDGYEQYF
TRBJ2-5	TRBV7-9	CASSLTSSQETQYF
TRBJ2-3	TRBV12-3/TRBV12-4	CASITGSYGTDTQYF
TRBJ1-1	TRBV19	CASSSGTGMVITEAFF
TRBJ2-7	TRBV5-1	CASSLGQDTLEQYF
TRBJ1-2	TRBV21-1	CGSSKARQGTYGYTF
TRBJ2-7	TRBV24-1	CATSEGYEQYF
TRBJ2-1	TRBV7-9	CASSGGPGTNNEQFF
TRBJ1-4	TRBV11-2	CASSLPAFVRENEKLFF
TRBJ1-5	TRBV28	CASGTGTGVNQPQHF
TRBJ2-5	TRBV2	CASSERPVGSKETQYF
TRBJ2-3	TRBV11-2	CASSPDRETQYF
TRBJ2-1	TRBV6-8	CASRRTLLVSSYNEQFF
TRBJ1-1	TRBV19	CASSMLTGNPEAFF
TRBJ2-2	TRBV3-1	CASSQGGLTGGVTGELFF
TRBJ2-7	TRBV20-1	CSARDAGAAYEQYF
TRBJ2-7	TRBV5-1	CASSSARVSSYEQYF
TRBJ2-1	TRBV12-3/TRBV12-4	CASTPEEGSSYNEQFF
TRBJ1-6	TRBV28	CASSDRPDSPLHF
TRBJ1-5	TRBV20-1	CSARMGANQPQHF
TRBJ2-7	TRBV4-2	CASGSPFVVSGRADEQYF
TRBJ2-2	TRBV19	CASKTGFDTGELFF
TRBJ1-2	TRBV29-1	CSVRRGSDYGYTF
TRBJ1-1	TRBV6-6	CASSSTLNTEAFF
TRBJ2-5	TRBV12-2	CASRLAWRLVGPLDPRQETQYF
TRBJ2-2	TRBV7-9	CASSLVFGTGELFF
TRBJ2-7	TRBV28	CASSFITENQYF
TRBJ2-7	TRBV6-5	CACRDSYYEQYF